The source of this T cell receptor (beta chain) is a study of blood T cell repertoires in COVID-19. Trimming removed 0 bases from V and 8 bases from J; junction bases left unmatched: 9. The germline CDR1 and CDR2 sequences are SQVTM and ANQGSEA. This CDR3 comprises 15 residues. Sequencing was performed with immunoSEQ multiplex PCR; in TCRdb, only in-frame clones are kept and a portion is missing. The table lists around 68,000 clones, 85% to 95% of them singletons. J is TRBJ1-2 and V is TRBV29-1, with 10 positions matching TRBD1. The sample taken for sequencing was peripheral blood. The origin of this receptor is a man in his 70s with active COVID-19. CDR3 bases: TGCAGCGTTGAAGATCCCAGACAGGGGGCGACAGGCTACACCTTC. It is translated as CSVEDPRQGATGYTF.